The present T cell receptor (beta chain) was sequenced within a study of vaccination and CD4 T cells after COVID-19. Scientists ran DNA taken from cultured CD4+ T cells through the Oncomine TCR Beta short-read assay for sequencing. Via MiXCR, TCRdb re-called the PCR reads, giving one row per CDR3 protein. The table includes about 5,500 distinct CDR3 sequences, 71% detected once. The CDR3 contains 14 residues. The germline V gene encodes CDR1 MGHDK and CDR2 SYGVNS. The V and J ends lost 0 bases and 7 bases respectively, with 9 bases between them. A remark on this clonotype: Its antigen is still unknown.

Treatment: approximately nine-day PBMC culture with coronavirus spike peptide pools or control peptides (ViraFEST assay). Cultures of PBMCs, roughly 2 million per well, were set up with about 10 IU/ml IL-2 and around 9.8 ug/ml peptide pools. This rearrangement joins TRBV25-1 to TRBJ2-2; D is uncertain. The source material was CD4+ T cells from blood, cultured in vitro. The sequence derives from a human donor who had recovered from COVID-19. CDR3 residues: CASSEYTLNGELFF. Here the CDR3 DNA reads TGTGCCAGCAGTGAATACACTTTGAACGGGGAGCTGTTTTTT.